These 8 T cell receptor beta chains were sequenced from one sample in a study of cytomegalovirus exposure and HLA in healthy donors. Primers: 60 Vbeta forward and 13 Jbeta reverse. The table came from immunoSEQ multiplex PCR; TCRdb's copy has only in-frame clones and leaves some out. This table holds more than 95,000 clones, over 60% found once. The sequencing sample was made of PBMCs. The receptor set was obtained from a man in his forties in good health and CMV-seropositive.

The V gene is TRBV11-3, the J gene TRBJ2-7, with D tentatively TRBD1 (5 bases). The CDR3 is 14 amino acids. V lost 1 base to trimming and J lost 2 bases, with 9 bases between them. Germline V gene sequence: CDR1 SGHNT, CDR2 YENEEA. This chain's CDR3 is CASSLVAGPYEQYF. The CDR3 nucleotides read TGTGCCAGCAGCTTAGTAGCAGGGCCCTACGAGCAGTACTTC.

This clone was observed a handful of times. V gene TRBV29-1 combines with J gene TRBJ1-1; perhaps TRBD1 as D (6 bases). Trimming cost V 7 bases and J 10 bases, with 22 bases left between them. Germline CDR1 and CDR2: SQVTM and ANQGSEA. The CDR3 contains 13 residues. The CDR3 bases are TGCAGCGGTGTTCCCGGGCAGGGGAGGGGAGCTTTCTTT. Protein: CSGVPGQGRGAFF.

Only one count was recorded for this clone. The chain employs TRBV5-1 and TRBJ2-1; TRBD2 matches at 10 bases. V was clipped by 3 bases and J by 6 bases; unmatched bases: 9. Per the germline V gene, CDR1 is SGHRS and CDR2 is YFSETQ. This CDR3 comprises 16 residues. The CDR3 DNA follows: TGCGCCAGCAGCTGGGGATCTAGCGGGAGATCCAATGAGCAGTTCTTC. It specifies CASSWGSSGRSNEQFF.

CDR3 loop: CASRPERAGELFF. CDR3 DNA: TGTGCCAGCAGACCGGAGCGTGCCGGGGAGCTGTTTTTT. The gene calls are TRBV6-5 and TRBJ2-2; unclear D gene. Germline CDR1 and CDR2: MNHEY and SVGAGI. The CDR3 extends over 13 amino acids. Deletions cut 6 bases from V and 6 bases from J, with 11 bases between.

This clone was seen a single time. This chain's CDR3 is CASSPIGSGANVLTF. The CDR3, as DNA: TGTGCCAGCAGCCCCATTGGGAGTGGGGCCAACGTCCTGACTTTC. The chain uses TRBV21-1 and TRBJ2-6; TRBD2 is the table's D call, not checked against the DNA. TRBV21-1 counts as a pseudogene. This CDR3 contains 15 residues.

On this clone: An end of the junction does not agree with germline; a read error may underlie this. This same CDR3 is encoded by further DNA sequences in the sample. V usage is TRBV7-9 and J usage is TRBJ1-6; D possibly corresponds to TRBD1 (6 bases). The germline V gene has CDR1 SEHNR and CDR2 FQNEAQ (reference sequence). CDR3 length: 16 residues. The CDR3 here is CASSLRGTNYNSPLHF. In DNA, the CDR3 is TGCGCCAGCAGCTTAAGGGGGACGAATTATAATTCACCCCTCCACTTT.

The V gene is TRBV6-1, the J gene TRBJ2-3; D unclear. There are 14 residues in the CDR3. V lost 3 bases to trimming and J lost 0 bases, with 7 bases between them. Germline CDR1 reads MNHNS; CDR2 reads SASEGT. The CDR3 DNA is TGTGCCAGCAGTGAGGGCAGCAGCACAGATACGCAGTATTTT. It encodes CASSEGSSTDTQYF.

This clone was picked up one time. The V call is TRBV4-1, the J call TRBJ1-1, with 10 bases matching TRBD1. V gave up 2 bases and J gave up 5 bases; unmatched junction bases: 8. The germline CDR1 and CDR2 sequences are MGHRA and YSYEKL. The CDR3 spans 16 residues. The DNA for the CDR3 is TGCGCCAGCAGCCAAAATCCCTCGGGACAGGGGACTGAAGCTTTCTTT. Translating it yields CASSQNPSGQGTEAFF.